One sample yielded the 29 T cell receptor beta chains listed below, sequenced in a study of cytotoxic CD8 clonotypes in ibrutinib-treated CLL. Assay: immunoSEQ multiplex PCR; the TCRdb copy retains only in-frame clones and omits some. The sample carries some 300,000 clones, 80% recorded once. The starting material was PBMCs, obtained before ibrutinib treatment. The receptors shown here come from a human donor with chronic lymphocytic leukemia.

This clone was picked up a small number of times. The chain couples TRBV9 to TRBJ1-2, with TRBD1 matching over 7 bases. V gave up 4 bases and J gave up 7 bases; unmatched junction bases: 7. This CDR3 contains 13 residues. Germline CDR1 SGDLS, CDR2 YYNGEE. CDR3 coding DNA: TGTGCCAGCAGCCGAGACAGGGATCGTGGCTACACCTTC. Its translation is CASSRDRDRGYTF. The whole variable domain, remainder taken from reference TRBV9 and TRBJ1-2, is DSGVTQTPKHLITATGQRVTLRCSPRSGDLSVYWYQQSLDQGLQFLIQYYNGEERAKGNILERFSAQQFPDLHSELNLSSLELGDSALYFCASSRDRDRGYTFGSGTRLTVV.

The CDR3 is CASSGVYEQYF. The CDR3 DNA is TGTGCCAGCAGCGGGGTCTACGAGCAGTACTTC. This chain joins TRBV27 and TRBJ2-7; tentatively, D is TRBD2 (5 bases). V gave up 6 bases and J gave up 3 bases, with 6 bases separating them. Germline V gene lookup returns CDR1 MNHEY and CDR2 SMNVEV (reference sequence). The CDR3 covers 11 residues.

This clone has more than one count but fewer than ten. The chain joins TRBV7-6 to TRBJ2-2, with a weak D call TRBD2 (5 bases). V was trimmed by 1 base and J by 7 bases, leaving 10 bases between them. Germline CDR1 is SGHVS and CDR2 is FNYEAQ. This CDR3 has 14 amino acids. CDR3 in amino acids: CASSLDPAGGELFF. The CDR3 region has the DNA TGTGCCAGCAGCTTAGATCCGGCGGGCGGGGAGCTGTTTTTT.

A remark on this clone: An end of the junction differs from the germline gene, which may be a read error. The V gene is TRBV10-3, the J gene TRBJ2-7, with 7 positions matching TRBD1. CDR1 and CDR2 (germline): ENHRY, SYGVKD. This CDR3 contains 14 residues. CDR3 in amino acids: CATSRQGENYEQYF. The CDR3 DNA sequence: TGTGCCACCAGTAGGCAGGGGGAAAACTACGAGCAGTACTTC.

This clone was picked up a small number of times. V and J are TRBV30 and TRBJ2-7; a weak D match, TRBD1 (6 bases). The germline V gene encodes CDR1 GTSNPN and CDR2 SVGIG (reference sequence). The CDR3 totals 13 residues. With 3 bases removed from V and 2 bases from J, the gap between germline ends came to 11 bases. CDR3 protein: CAWSRDTTYEQYF. The CDR3 coding sequence is TGTGCCTGGAGCCGGGACACCACCTACGAGCAGTACTTC.

This sequence joins TRBV11-2 and TRBJ2-5; D is perhaps TRBD1 or TRBD2 (7 bases each). The germline V gene has CDR1 SGHAT and CDR2 FQNNGV. CDR3 length equals 17 residues. The V gene lost 4 bases and the J gene lost 5 bases, with 23 bases spanning the gap. In DNA, the CDR3 is TGTGCCAGCAGCTCGGGTCGCGCCAGCCAGGGGGGGGAGACCCAGTACTTC. Protein: CASSSGRASQGGETQYF.

The chain carries TRBV15 and TRBJ2-1, with D uncertain. The CDR3 consists of 13 residues. Germline V gives CDR1 LNHNV, CDR2 YYDKDF (reference sequence). V lost 3 bases to trimming and J lost 7 bases, with 10 bases between them. The CDR3 spells CATSSQIGNEQFF. The CDR3, as DNA: TGTGCCACCAGCAGCCAAATCGGGAATGAGCAGTTCTTC. The full variable domain, with the rest looked up from reference TRBV15 and TRBJ2-1, is DAMVIQNPRYQVTQFGKPVTLSCSQTLNHNVMYWYQQKSSQAPKLLFHYYDKDFNNEADTPDNFQSRRPNTSFCFLDIRSPGLGDTAMYLCATSSQIGNEQFFGPGTRLTVL.

The gene calls are TRBV28 and TRBJ1-1; no clear D gene. The CDR3 is 13 residues long. Per germline, CDR1 MDHEN and CDR2 SYDVKM. V was pared by 3 bases and J by 1 base, with 6 bases between. DNA for the CDR3: TGTGCCAGCAGTTTGCGACAGAACACTGAAGCTTTCTTT. It is translated as CASSLRQNTEAFF.

The gene calls are TRBV29-1 and TRBJ2-7; D remains unclear. The CDR3 totals 13 residues. Between the trimmed V and J ends, which lost 7 bases and 0 bases, there was a span of 13 bases. From germline, CDR1 is SQVTM and CDR2 ANQGSEA. CDR3 amino acids: CSGSLGTSYEQYF. The DNA for the CDR3 is TGCAGCGGATCTCTCGGCACCTCCTACGAGCAGTACTTC.

V and J are TRBV9 and TRBJ1-4; possibly TRBD1 for D (5 bases). The CDR3 has 16 residues. V lost 6 bases and J 5 bases, leaving 20 bases between the germline ends. Germline V gives CDR1 SGDLS, CDR2 YYNGEE. CDR3 bases: TGTGCCAGCAACCGGGCCGACAGAGGGGAAAATGAAAAACTGTTTTTT. It yields the protein CASNRADRGENEKLFF. Looking up the rest from reference TRBV9 and TRBJ1-4 gives the full variable domain: DSGVTQTPKHLITATGQRVTLRCSPRSGDLSVYWYQQSLDQGLQFLIQYYNGEERAKGNILERFSAQQFPDLHSELNLSSLELGDSALYFCASNRADRGENEKLFFGSGTQLSVL.

V and J are TRBV11-3 and TRBJ2-1; the match to TRBD2 covers 15 bases. This CDR3 has 19 residues. V dropped 5 bases and J dropped 4; count of bases not matched to a gene: 12. Looked up from germline, CDR1 is SGHNT and CDR2 is YENEEA. The CDR3 loop reads CASSKRQTGTSGRYNEQFF. CDR3 DNA sequence: TGTGCCAGCAGCAAGAGACAGACCGGGACTAGCGGGAGGTACAATGAGCAGTTCTTC.

This clone was seen only a few times. The chain employs TRBV27 and TRBJ2-5; 8 bases match TRBD1. This CDR3 region has 14 residues. With V trimmed by 6 bases and J by 5 bases, 8 bases remained unmatched. Germline V gene data show CDR1 as MNHEY and CDR2 as SMNVEV (reference sequence). Written as DNA, the CDR3 is TGTGCCAGCAGCCGGGACAGGCGGAGGGAGACCCAGTACTTC. Protein: CASSRDRRRETQYF.

This chain joins TRBV7-2 and TRBJ2-5; D ambiguous. Trimming removed 1 base from V and 0 bases from J, with 12 bases in between. The CDR3 totals 16 residues. Germline V CDR1 and CDR2: SGHTA, FQGNSA. The CDR3 spells CASSLGKGRYQETQYF. CDR3 sequence (DNA): TGTGCCAGCAGCTTAGGCAAGGGCAGGTACCAAGAGACCCAGTACTTC.

The chain links TRBV5-8 to TRBJ1-1; tentative D call: TRBD1 (5 bases). Per the germline V gene, CDR1 is SGHTS and CDR2 is YDEGEE. Trimming pared 3 bases from V and 5 bases from J, leaving 11 bases between. The CDR3 is 13 residues long. In nucleotides, the CDR3 is TGTGCCAGCAGCTGGGACCCCAAGACTGAAGCTTTCTTT. As protein: CASSWDPKTEAFF.

The V and J genes are TRBV6-5 and TRBJ1-3; D remains unclear. Trimming stripped 5 bases from V and 0 bases from J, with 11 bases between. The germline CDR1 and CDR2 sequences are MNHEY and SVGAGI. This CDR3 contains 15 residues. The CDR3 bases are TGTGCCAGCAGTCGAGACGGCTACTCTGGAAACACCATATATTTT. Protein sequence: CASSRDGYSGNTIYF.

The chain uses TRBV9 and TRBJ2-7, with D perhaps matching TRBD1 (5 bases). V was trimmed by 0 bases and J by 2 bases, leaving 12 bases between them. The CDR3 runs 15 residues. Germline assignment: CDR1 SGDLS and CDR2 YYNGEE. The CDR3 sequence is CASSVVGDRPYEQYF. Written as DNA, the CDR3 is TGTGCCAGCAGCGTAGTAGGTGACAGACCCTACGAGCAGTACTTC.

This sequence joins TRBV6-6 and TRBJ2-5; D remains unclear. This CDR3 region has 13 residues. In germline, CDR1 is MNHNY, CDR2 SVGAGI (reference sequence). Trimming took 7 bases from V and 5 from J, leaving 14 bases between them. The CDR3 sequence: CASTPFAGETQYF. The CDR3 nucleotides read TGTGCCAGCACCCCCTTCGCTGGGGAGACCCAGTACTTC.

V usage is TRBV5-4 and J usage is TRBJ2-5, with D perhaps matching TRBD2 (6 bases). The V end was cut by 0 bases, the J end by 5 bases, with 20 bases between. The CDR3 is 17 residues long. Per the germline V gene, CDR1 is SGHNT and CDR2 is YYREEE (reference sequence). CDR3 nucleotide sequence: TGTGCCAGCAGCTTGGTTGGGGGACTCGGTCTCTGGGAGACCCAGTACTTC. Translated, it gives CASSLVGGLGLWETQYF.

The genes are TRBV7-9 and TRBJ2-3, with D uncertain. This CDR3 contains 14 residues. V was shortened by 0 bases and J by 4 bases, with 8 bases between the two germline ends. Germline V CDR1 and CDR2: SEHNR, FQNEAQ (reference sequence). The CDR3 sequence is CASSLAGKADTQYF. In DNA, the CDR3 is TGTGCCAGCAGCTTAGCGGGGAAAGCAGATACGCAGTATTTT.

The chain couples TRBV7-2 to TRBJ2-2; perhaps TRBD1 as D (5 bases). This CDR3 spans 17 amino acids. V was cut by 2 bases and J by 0 bases, with 13 bases left in between. Germline V gene lookup returns CDR1 SGHTA and CDR2 FQGNSA. CDR3 sequence: CASSLSRTRANTGELFF. CDR3 in DNA: TGTGCCAGCAGCTTAAGTAGGACAAGAGCGAACACCGGGGAGCTGTTTTTT.

V usage is TRBV7-6 and J usage is TRBJ2-5; TRBD2 agrees at 15 bases. After removal of 4 bases from V and 5 bases from J, the junction contained 5 bases not matched to a gene. CDR1 is SGHVS and CDR2 is FNYEAQ in the germline V gene. The CDR3 consists of 16 residues. The CDR3 loop reads CASSSGLAGGWETQYF. The CDR3 bases are TGTGCCAGCAGCTCGGGACTAGCGGGAGGCTGGGAGACCCAGTACTTC.

A single count supports this clone. The J gene is TRBJ1-5, the V gene TRBV4-3, with D possibly matching TRBD1 (5 bases). The CDR3 is 16 residues long. V shed 2 bases and J shed 1 base, with 12 bases lying between them. The germline V gene has CDR1 LGHNA and CDR2 YSLEER. The CDR3 sequence: CASSQPPDTSNQPQHF. The CDR3 DNA sequence: TGCGCCAGCAGCCAACCCCCGGACACAAGCAATCAGCCCCAGCATTTT.

The chain has TRBV11-2 and TRBJ2-5; no reliable D call. The germline V gene encodes CDR1 SGHAT and CDR2 FQNNGV. The CDR3 length is 16 residues. Trimming cost V 4 bases and J 5 bases, with 20 bases left between them. CDR3 nucleotides: TGTGCCAGCAGCTCCCACCTAGTGGGGATACGGGAGACCCAGTACTTC. It encodes CASSSHLVGIRETQYF.

The genes are TRBV18 and TRBJ2-7; TRBD1 aligns across 7 bases. CDR3 length: 15 residues. The junction had 8 bases not matched to a gene; V was cut back by 4 bases and J by 2 bases. Germline CDR1 reads KGHSH; CDR2 reads LQKENI. CDR3 loop: CASSHPGQPAYEQYF. The CDR3 DNA sequence: TGTGCCAGCTCACACCCGGGACAGCCGGCCTACGAGCAGTACTTC.

J is TRBJ2-3 and V is TRBV10-3; D remains unclear. Between the trimmed V and J ends, which lost 2 bases and 4 bases, there was a span of 10 bases. CDR3 size: 14 residues. The germline V gene encodes CDR1 ENHRY and CDR2 SYGVKD. The CDR3 here is CAISELLAADTQYF. In DNA form, the CDR3 reads TGTGCCATCAGTGAGCTGTTAGCAGCAGATACGCAGTATTTT.

Here the CDR3 reads CSVAPGLHTDTQYF. CDR3 nucleotides: TGCAGCGTTGCCCCGGGACTTCACACAGATACGCAGTATTTT. The chain combines TRBV29-1 with TRBJ2-3, with D tentatively TRBD2 (6 bases). Germline values: CDR1 SQVTM, CDR2 ANQGSEA. This CDR3 region has 14 residues. Trimming pared 4 bases from V and 2 bases from J, leaving 13 bases between.

The chain is built from TRBV7-9 and TRBJ2-1; D assignment may be TRBD1 or TRBD2 (5 bases each). From germline, CDR1 is SEHNR and CDR2 FQNEAQ (reference sequence). V lost 6 bases and J lost 11, with 8 bases in between. The length of the CDR3 is 10 residues. The CDR3 bases are TGTGCCAGCAGAGGGACGAAGCAGTTCTTC. Translated: CASRGTKQFF.

V is TRBV28 and J is TRBJ1-5, with 7 bases fitting TRBD1. The CDR3 is 15 residues long. CDR1 and CDR2 from the germline V gene are MDHEN and SYDVKM. The trim removed 3 bases at V and 5 bases at J, leaving 7 bases unmatched. CDR3 amino acids: CASSFNRGHDQPQHF. CDR3 nucleotides: TGTGCCAGCAGTTTTAATAGGGGGCACGATCAGCCCCAGCATTTT.

This rearrangement joins TRBV11-2 to TRBJ2-5; D is possibly TRBD1 (6 bases). The CDR3 is 15 amino acids. The germline CDR1 and CDR2 sequences are SGHAT and FQNNGV. V was pared by 2 bases and J by 2 bases, with 12 bases between. As DNA, the CDR3 is TGTGCCAGCAGCTTAACAGGGTCGGATCAAGAGACCCAGTACTTC. It yields the protein CASSLTGSDQETQYF.